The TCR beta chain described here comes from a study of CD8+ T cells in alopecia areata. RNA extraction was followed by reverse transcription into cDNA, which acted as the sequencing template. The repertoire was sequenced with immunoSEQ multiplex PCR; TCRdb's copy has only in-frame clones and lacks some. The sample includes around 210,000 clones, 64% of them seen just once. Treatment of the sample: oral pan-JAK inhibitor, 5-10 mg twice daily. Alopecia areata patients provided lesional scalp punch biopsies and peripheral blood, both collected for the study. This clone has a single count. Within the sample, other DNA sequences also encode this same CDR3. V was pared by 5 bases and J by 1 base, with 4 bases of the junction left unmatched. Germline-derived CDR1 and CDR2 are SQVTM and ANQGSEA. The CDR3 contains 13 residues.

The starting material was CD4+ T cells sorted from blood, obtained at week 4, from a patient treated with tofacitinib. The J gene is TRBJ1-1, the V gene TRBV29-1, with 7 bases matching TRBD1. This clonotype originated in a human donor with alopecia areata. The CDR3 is CSVQGQTNTEAFF. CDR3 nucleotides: TGCAGCGTTCAGGGACAGACGAACACTGAAGCTTTCTTT. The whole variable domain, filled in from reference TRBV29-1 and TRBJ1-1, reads SAVISQKPSRDICQRGTSLTIQCQVDSQVTMMFWYRQQPGQSLTLIATANQGSEATYESGFVIDKFPISRPNLTFSTLTVSNMSPEDSSIYLCSVQGQTNTEAFFGQGTRLTVV.